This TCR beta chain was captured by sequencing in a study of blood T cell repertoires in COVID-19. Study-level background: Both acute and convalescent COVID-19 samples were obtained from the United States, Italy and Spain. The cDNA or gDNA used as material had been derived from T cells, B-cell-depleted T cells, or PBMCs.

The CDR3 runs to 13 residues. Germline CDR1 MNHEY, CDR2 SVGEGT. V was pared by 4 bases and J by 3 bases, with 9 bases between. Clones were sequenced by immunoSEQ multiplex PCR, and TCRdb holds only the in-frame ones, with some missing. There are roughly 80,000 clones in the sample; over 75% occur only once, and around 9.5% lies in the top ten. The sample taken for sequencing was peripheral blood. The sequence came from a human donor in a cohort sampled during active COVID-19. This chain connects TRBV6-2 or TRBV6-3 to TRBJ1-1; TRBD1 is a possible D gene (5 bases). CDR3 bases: TGTGCCAGCAGTTTGACAGCCTACACTGAAGCTTTCTTT. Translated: CASSLTAYTEAFF.